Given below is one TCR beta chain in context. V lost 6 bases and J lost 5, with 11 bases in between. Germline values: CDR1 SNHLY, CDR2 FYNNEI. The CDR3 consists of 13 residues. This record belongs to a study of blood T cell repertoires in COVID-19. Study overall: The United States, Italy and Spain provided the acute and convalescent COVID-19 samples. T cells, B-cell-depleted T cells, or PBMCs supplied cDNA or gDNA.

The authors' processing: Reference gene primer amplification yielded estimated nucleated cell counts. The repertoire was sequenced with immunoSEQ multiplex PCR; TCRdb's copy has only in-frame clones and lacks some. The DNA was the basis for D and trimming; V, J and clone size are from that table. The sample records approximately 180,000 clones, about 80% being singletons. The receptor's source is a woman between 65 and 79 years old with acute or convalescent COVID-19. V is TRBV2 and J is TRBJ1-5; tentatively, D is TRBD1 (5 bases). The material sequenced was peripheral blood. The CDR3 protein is CASSLGGDQPQHF. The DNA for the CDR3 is TGTGCCAGCAGCCTGGGGGGGGATCAGCCCCAGCATTTT.